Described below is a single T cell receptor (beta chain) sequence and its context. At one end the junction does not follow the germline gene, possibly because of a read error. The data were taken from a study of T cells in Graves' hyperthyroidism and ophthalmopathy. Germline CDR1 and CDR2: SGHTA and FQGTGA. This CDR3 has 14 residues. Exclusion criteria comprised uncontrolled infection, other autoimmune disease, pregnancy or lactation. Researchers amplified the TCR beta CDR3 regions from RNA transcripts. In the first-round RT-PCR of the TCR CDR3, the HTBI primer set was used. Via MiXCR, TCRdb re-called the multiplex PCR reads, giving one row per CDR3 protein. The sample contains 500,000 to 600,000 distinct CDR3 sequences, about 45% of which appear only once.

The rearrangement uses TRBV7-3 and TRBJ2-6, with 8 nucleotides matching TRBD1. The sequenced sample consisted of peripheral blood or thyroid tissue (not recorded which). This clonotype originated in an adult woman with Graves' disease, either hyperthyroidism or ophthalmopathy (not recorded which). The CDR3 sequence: CASSLDRGLDYEAF. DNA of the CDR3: TGTGCCAGCAGCTTAGACAGGGGTTTGGACTATGAAGCTTTC.